Following are 27 T cell receptor beta chains from one sample sequenced in a study of breast tumors, draining lymph nodes, adjacent tissues. From the multiplex PCR reads, TCRdb called clonotypes with MiXCR, one entry per CDR3 protein. The sample lists tens of thousands of distinct CDR3 sequences; roughly a fifth were seen once. Axillary draining lymph nodes of breast cancer patients supplied the node samples. The sequenced material came from axillary lymph node tissue. The receptors were gathered from a female donor with breast cancer. Some clones in this sample may be carry-over from other donors' samples.

About this clonotype: Being one base from a much bigger clone, this may be a read error. CDR3: CASSSWGEGAYNEQFF. In nucleotides, the CDR3 is TGTGCCAGCAGCTCCTGGGGGGAGGGAGCCTACAATGAGCAGTTCTTC. The V gene is TRBV11-3, the J gene TRBJ2-1, with 7 bases identical to TRBD2. This CDR3 spans 16 amino acids. After removal of 4 bases from V and 2 bases from J, the junction contained 8 bases not matched to a gene. CDR1 is SGHNT and CDR2 is YENEEA in the germline V gene.

With regard to this clonotype: This may be a read error: a much more frequent sequence differs by one nucleotide. The genes are TRBV6-1 and TRBJ2-7; 8 bases align to TRBD1. Looked up from germline, CDR1 is MNHNS and CDR2 is SASEGT. This CDR3 contains 15 residues. The DNA of the CDR3 is TGTGCCAGCAGTGTGCCGACAGGGGATCCCTACGAGCGGTACTTC. Protein product: CASSVPTGDPYERYF.

This clonotype has only a few counts. For the CDR3, the DNA is TGTGCCAGCAGCCCCAGGGAAGGGTTGAACACAGATACGCAGTATTTT. Protein sequence: CASSPREGLNTDTQYF. The gene calls are TRBV3-2 and TRBJ2-3; the DNA was not used to check the table's D call, TRBD1. TRBV3-2 is an annotated pseudogene. The CDR3 loop spans 16 amino acids.

There are many counts of this clonotype. The chain joins TRBV5-5 to TRBJ2-3, with D uncertain. The CDR3 length is 18 residues. Germline V lookup: CDR1 SGHKS, CDR2 YYEKEE (reference sequence). V was trimmed by 3 bases and J by 0 bases, leaving 20 bases between them. The CDR3 sequence: CASSYDSRQGRSTDTQYF. The CDR3, as DNA: TGTGCCAGCAGCTACGACTCACGACAAGGTCGTAGCACAGATACGCAGTATTTT.

With respect to this clonotype: A single base separates this from a much larger clone, so it may be a read error. It is likely a read error, because the conserved phenylalanine at the end of the CDR3 is missing. This chain uses TRBV6-6 with TRBJ2-3; TRBD2 agrees at 10 bases. V trimming: 7 bases; J trimming: 1 base; junction bases outside the gene matches: 5. The CDR3 loop spans 15 amino acids. The V gene's germline CDR1 is MNHNY and CDR2 SVGAGI (reference sequence). The CDR3 nucleotides are TGTGCCAGCAATCAAGGACTAGCGGGCACAGATACGCAGTATTCT. The encoded protein is CASNQGLAGTDTQYS.

With regard to this clonotype: A much larger clone sits a single nucleotide away, making a read error possible. The CDR3 DNA reads as TGTGCCAGCAGTTCCGGTGGGGTAATGAATCAGCCCCAGCATTTT. Translation: CASSSGGVMNQPQHF. The V and J genes are TRBV12-3 or TRBV12-4 and TRBJ1-5; D is unresolved. Trimming shortened V by 4 bases and J by 4 bases, and 14 bases separated the two germline ends. The CDR3 is 15 residues long.

This clonotype was detected ten times or more. The chain has TRBV7-2 and TRBJ2-1, with 7 bases lining up with TRBD2. Germline assignment: CDR1 SGHTA and CDR2 FQGNSA. With V trimmed by 7 bases and J by 0 bases, 6 bases remained unmatched. The CDR3 is made up of 15 amino acids. The CDR3 region is CASTPTSSSYNEQFF. The DNA for the CDR3 is TGTGCCAGCACCCCGACTAGCAGCTCCTACAATGAGCAGTTCTTC.

This clonotype was counted ten times or more. This sequence joins TRBV11-2 and TRBJ2-7; D remains ambiguous. Trimming took off 4 bases at V and 4 bases at J, with 8 bases between the two ends. The V gene's germline CDR1 is SGHAT and CDR2 FQNNGV. The CDR3 spans 12 residues. The CDR3 bases are TGTGCCAGCAGCTCTTCCCGGTACGAGCAGTACTTC. Translation gives CASSSSRYEQYF.

About this clonotype: This may be a read error: a much more frequent sequence differs by one nucleotide. The gene calls are TRBV6-6 and TRBJ2-7; 10 bases agree with TRBD2. Germline V gene data show CDR1 as MNHNY and CDR2 as SVGAGI (reference sequence). This CDR3 is built from 14 residues. The V gene end was trimmed by 4 bases and the J gene end by 5 bases; junction bases not matched to a gene: 5. The CDR3 DNA is TGTGCCAGCAGTTTCAGCGGGGGGGCCAACGAGCAGTACTTC. This sequence encodes CASSFSGGANEQYF.

This clonotype was detected many times. V and J are TRBV5-4 and TRBJ2-3; 15 bases fit TRBD2. The trim removed 4 bases at V and 5 bases at J, leaving 5 bases unmatched. The CDR3 spans 16 residues. The germline CDR1 and CDR2 sequences are SGHNT and YYREEE (reference sequence). DNA of the CDR3: TGTGCCAGCAGCGCAGGACTAGCGGGAGGGGAAGATACGCAGTATTTT. It encodes CASSAGLAGGEDTQYF.

Many counts were recorded for this clonotype. The chain uses TRBV9 and TRBJ2-1; 9 nucleotides agree with TRBD2. This CDR3 contains 14 residues. The trim removed 2 bases at V and 6 bases at J, leaving 3 bases unmatched. Germline V lookup: CDR1 SGDLS, CDR2 YYNGEE. The CDR3, as DNA: TGTGCCAGCAGCGTGACTAGCGGCCTCAATGAGCAGTTCTTC. It codes for CASSVTSGLNEQFF.

This clonotype was recorded many times. The chain joins TRBV7-8 to TRBJ2-7; 8 nucleotides align to TRBD1. Germline CDR1 SGHVS, CDR2 FQNEAQ. Unmatched junction bases numbered 8, after V lost 1 base and J lost 3 bases. The CDR3 has 16 amino acids. The DNA for the CDR3 is TGTGCCAGCAGCTTAGATGCACAGGGGGGTCTCTACGAGCAGTACTTC. Encoded protein: CASSLDAQGGLYEQYF.

This clonotype was seen ten or more times. The chain carries TRBV9 and TRBJ2-1, with 8 bases aligning to TRBD2. Per the germline V gene, CDR1 is SGDLS and CDR2 is YYNGEE. V shed 2 bases and J 7 bases; nucleotides not matched to a gene: 5. The CDR3 spans 14 residues. CDR3 region: CASSVSGSLNEQFF. The DNA for the CDR3 is TGTGCCAGCAGCGTGAGCGGGAGTCTGAATGAGCAGTTCTTC.

This clonotype was seen many times. The chain links TRBV6-2 or TRBV6-3 to TRBJ2-2, with 7 positions matching TRBD1. The V and J ends lost 5 bases and 6 bases, in that order; junction bases with no gene match: 6. The germline gives CDR1 MNHEY, CDR2 SVGEGT. CDR3 length equals 14 residues. The CDR3 nucleotides read TGTGCCAGCAGTCAACGACAGGGATCCGGGGAGCTGTTTTTT. This translates into CASSQRQGSGELFF.

This clonotype was detected many times. This chain links TRBV4-3 with TRBJ2-7; D uncertain. Trimming cost V 4 bases and J 0 bases, with 13 bases left between them. Germline CDR1 reads LGHNA; CDR2 reads YSLEER. CDR3 size: 15 residues. CDR3 loop: CASSLSWTSSYEQYF. Written as DNA, the CDR3 is TGCGCCAGCAGCCTATCGTGGACGAGCTCCTACGAGCAGTACTTC.

The table lists this clonotype with a few counts. CDR3 in DNA: TGTGCCAGCAGCCACCTAGCCGAACCGGGACAGGGCCACGAGCAGTACTTC. Translation: CASSHLAEPGQGHEQYF. This chain connects TRBV3-1 to TRBJ2-7, with TRBD1 matching over 9 bases. The CDR3 is 17 residues long. Germline CDR1 and CDR2: LGHDT and YNNKEL (reference sequence). V shed 3 bases and J 5 bases; nucleotides not matched to a gene: 14.

This clonotype came up many times. This chain's CDR3 is CASSLGYVGGVETQYF. Written as DNA, the CDR3 is TGTGCCAGCAGCTTAGGATACGTGGGGGGCGTGGAGACCCAGTACTTC. The chain is built from TRBV7-8 and TRBJ2-5; D may be TRBD1 or TRBD2 (6 bases each). The germline V gene encodes CDR1 SGHVS and CDR2 FQNEAQ. With 1 base removed from V and 5 bases from J, the gap between germline ends came to 17 bases. The CDR3 length is 16 residues.

The sample holds many counts of this clonotype. The chain uses TRBV12-3 or TRBV12-4 and TRBJ2-1; 7 bases are shared with TRBD2. Trimming cost V 6 bases and J 0 bases; bases outside gene matches: 2. The CDR3 loop spans 14 amino acids. CDR3 nucleotides: TGTGCCAGCAGACGGACTAGCTCCTACAATGAGCAGTTCTTC. It encodes CASRRTSSYNEQFF.

This clonotype was found many times. The chain employs TRBV15 and TRBJ2-7; TRBD2 matches 14 bases. V lost 1 base to trimming and J lost 9 bases; unmatched junction nucleotides: 5. CDR1 is LNHNV and CDR2 is YYDKDF in the germline V gene (reference sequence). CDR3 length: 15 residues. CDR3 nucleotide sequence: TGTGCCACCAGCAGAGGGGGACTAGCGGGAGTTGTGCAGTACTTC. Encoded protein: CATSRGGLAGVVQYF. The full variable domain, with the rest looked up from reference TRBV15 and TRBJ2-7, is DAMVIQNPRYQVTQFGKPVTLSCSQTLNHNVMYWYQQKSSQAPKLLFHYYDKDFNNEADTPDNFQSRRPNTSFCFLDIRSPGLGDTAMYLCATSRGGLAGVVQYFGPGTRLTVT.

Regarding this clonotype: This likely comes from a read error, as the CDR3 has no conserved phenylalanine or tryptophan at its end. The rearrangement links TRBV20-1 to TRBJ2-7; 8 bases are a match to TRBD2. Germline CDR1 and CDR2: DFQATT and SNEGSKA (reference sequence). The CDR3 spans 13 residues. V was pared by 4 bases and J by 5 bases, with 7 bases of the junction left unmatched. CDR3 sequence: CSAKLAAVDEQYS. The CDR3 DNA reads as TGCAGTGCTAAACTAGCGGCTGTGGACGAGCAGTACTCC.

As for this clonotype: Germline and junction disagree at one end, which may indicate a read error. The CDR3 is CASSLAQMFLHKDEQHF. The CDR3 DNA reads TGTGCCAGCAGCTTGGCGCAGATGTTTCTCCATAAAGACGAGCAGCACTTC. The genes are TRBV7-8 and TRBJ2-7, with unresolved D. The CDR3 extends over 17 amino acids. Germline CDR1 reads SGHVS; CDR2 reads FQNEAQ.

There are many counts of this clonotype. The chain has TRBV7-2 and TRBJ1-5, with D possibly TRBD1 on 5 matching bases. CDR1 and CDR2 from the germline V gene are SGHTA and FQGNSA. Trimming took off 5 bases at V and 3 bases at J, with 14 bases between the two ends. The CDR3 runs 15 residues. CDR3 protein: CASSQRGNTNQPQHF. The CDR3, as DNA: TGTGCCAGCAGCCAAAGGGGAAACACCAATCAGCCCCAGCATTTT.

The J gene is TRBJ2-1, the V gene TRBV3-1; TRBD1 matches at 12 bases. This CDR3 has 15 amino acids. Per the germline V gene, CDR1 is LGHDT and CDR2 is YNNKEL (reference sequence). J gave up 7 bases and V 3 bases, and 4 bases lay outside the gene matches. CDR3 amino acids: CASSQGQGAWNEQFF. The CDR3 nucleotides are TGTGCCAGCAGCCAGGGACAGGGGGCATGGAATGAGCAGTTCTTC.

Of note for this clonotype: This clone may be a read error of a much larger clone one base away. The rearrangement links TRBV3-1 to TRBJ2-7, with no clear D. Germline V gene data show CDR1 as LGHDT and CDR2 as YNNKEL (reference sequence). The CDR3 covers 16 residues. The CDR3 loop reads CASSPTPQASSHEQYF. The CDR3 bases are TGTGCCAGCAGCCCTACACCACAAGCCAGCTCCCACGAGCAGTACTTC.

Only a few counts were recorded for this clonotype. In this CDR3 the conserved last residue, phenylalanine or tryptophan, is missing, so a read error is likely. The chain joins TRBV19 to TRBJ1-4; 9 bases align to TRBD1. V was pared by 4 bases and J by 3 bases, with 0 bases of the junction left unmatched. This CDR3 comprises 14 residues. The V gene's germline CDR1 is LNHDA and CDR2 SQIVND (reference sequence). The DNA of the CDR3 is TGTGCCAGTAGTAGACAGGGGGCTAATGAAAAACTGTTTCTT. It is translated as CASSRQGANEKLFL.

In its sample, this clonotype was seen a few times. V is TRBV4-1 and J is TRBJ1-2; perhaps TRBD1 as D (5 bases). Trimming cost V 0 bases and J 2 bases, with 13 bases left between them. The germline gives CDR1 MGHRA, CDR2 YSYEKL. The CDR3 runs to 16 residues. This chain's CDR3 is CASSQEISRANYGYTF. In nucleotides, the CDR3 is TGCGCCAGCAGCCAAGAGATTAGCAGGGCAAACTATGGCTACACCTTC.

This clonotype has only a few counts. The genes are TRBV28 and TRBJ2-7; D unclear. Trimming took off 6 bases at V and 2 bases at J, with 17 bases between the two ends. The V gene's germline CDR1 is MDHEN and CDR2 SYDVKM. The length of the CDR3 is 15 residues. CDR3 amino acids: CASSPRPTEAYEQYF. CDR3 DNA sequence: TGTGCCAGCAGCCCGCGACCTACTGAAGCCTACGAGCAGTACTTC.